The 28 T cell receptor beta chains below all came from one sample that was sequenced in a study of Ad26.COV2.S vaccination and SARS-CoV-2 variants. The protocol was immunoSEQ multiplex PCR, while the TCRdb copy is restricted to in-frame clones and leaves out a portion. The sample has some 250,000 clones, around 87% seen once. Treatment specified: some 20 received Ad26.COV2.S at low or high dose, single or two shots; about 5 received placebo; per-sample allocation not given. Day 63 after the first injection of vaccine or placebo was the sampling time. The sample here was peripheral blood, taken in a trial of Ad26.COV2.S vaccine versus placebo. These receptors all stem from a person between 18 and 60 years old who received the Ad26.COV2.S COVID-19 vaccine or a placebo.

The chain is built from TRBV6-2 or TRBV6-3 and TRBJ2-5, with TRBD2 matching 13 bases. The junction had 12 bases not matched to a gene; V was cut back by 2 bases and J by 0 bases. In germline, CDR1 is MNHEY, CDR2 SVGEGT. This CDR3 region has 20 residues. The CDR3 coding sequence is TGTGCCAGCAGTTACCCCGGACTAGCGGGAGTTTTGAGGTACCAAGAGACCCAGTACTTC. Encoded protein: CASSYPGLAGVLRYQETQYF.

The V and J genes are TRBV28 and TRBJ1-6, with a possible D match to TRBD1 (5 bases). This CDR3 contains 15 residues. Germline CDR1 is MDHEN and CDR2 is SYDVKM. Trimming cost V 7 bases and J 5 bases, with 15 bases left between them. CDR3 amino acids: CASISDGGHNSPLHF. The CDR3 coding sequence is TGTGCCAGCATCTCGGACGGGGGACATAATTCACCCCTCCACTTT.

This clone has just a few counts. The CDR3 region is CASSREAGGSNTGELFF. CDR3 coding DNA: TGCGCCAGCAGCCGGGAAGCGGGAGGGTCGAACACCGGGGAGCTGTTTTTT. This rearrangement joins TRBV4-1 to TRBJ2-2; TRBD2 matches 10 bases. Germline V gene sequence: CDR1 MGHRA, CDR2 YSYEKL. The CDR3 has 17 residues. Trimming took 4 bases from V and 0 from J; bases not matched to a gene: 5.

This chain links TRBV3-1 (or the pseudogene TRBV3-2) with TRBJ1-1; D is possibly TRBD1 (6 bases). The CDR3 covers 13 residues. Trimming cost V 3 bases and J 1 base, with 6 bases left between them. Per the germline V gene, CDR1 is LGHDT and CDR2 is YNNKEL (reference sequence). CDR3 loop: CASSQTGNTEAFF. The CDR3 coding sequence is TGTGCCAGCAGCCAGACAGGGAACACTGAAGCTTTCTTT.

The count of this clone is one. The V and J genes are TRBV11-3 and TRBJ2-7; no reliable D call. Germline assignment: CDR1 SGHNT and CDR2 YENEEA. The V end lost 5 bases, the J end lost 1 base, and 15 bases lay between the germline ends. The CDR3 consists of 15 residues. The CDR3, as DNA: TGTGCCAGCAGCCCAGGTCGGAGTACGTCCTACGAGCAGTACTTC. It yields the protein CASSPGRSTSYEQYF.

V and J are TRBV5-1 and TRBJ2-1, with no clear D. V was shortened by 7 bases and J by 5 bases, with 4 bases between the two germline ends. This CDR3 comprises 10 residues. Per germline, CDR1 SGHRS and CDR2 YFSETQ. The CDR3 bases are TGCGCCAGCGGGAACAATGAGCAGTTCTTC. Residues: CASGNNEQFF.

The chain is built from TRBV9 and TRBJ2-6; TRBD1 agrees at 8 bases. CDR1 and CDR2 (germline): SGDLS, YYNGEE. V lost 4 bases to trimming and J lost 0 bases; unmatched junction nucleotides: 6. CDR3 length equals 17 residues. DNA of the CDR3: TGTGCCAGCAGCCCAGGACAGGGACGCTCTGGGGCCAACGTCCTGACTTTC. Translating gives CASSPGQGRSGANVLTF.

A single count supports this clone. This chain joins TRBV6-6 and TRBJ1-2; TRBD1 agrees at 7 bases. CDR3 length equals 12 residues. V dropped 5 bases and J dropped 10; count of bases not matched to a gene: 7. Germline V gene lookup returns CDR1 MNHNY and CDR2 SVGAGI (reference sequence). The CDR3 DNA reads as TGTGCCAGCAGTCGGGACAGAGGGGTCTACACCTTC. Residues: CASSRDRGVYTF.

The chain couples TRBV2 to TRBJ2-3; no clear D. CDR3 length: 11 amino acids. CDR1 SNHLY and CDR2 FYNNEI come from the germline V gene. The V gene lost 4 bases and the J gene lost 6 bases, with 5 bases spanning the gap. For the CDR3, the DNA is TGTGCCAGCAGTGTGCAGGATACGCAGTATTTT. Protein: CASSVQDTQYF.

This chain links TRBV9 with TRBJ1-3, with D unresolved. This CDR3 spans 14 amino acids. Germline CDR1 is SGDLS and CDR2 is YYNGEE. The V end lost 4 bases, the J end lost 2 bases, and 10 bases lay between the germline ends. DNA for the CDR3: TGTGCCAGCAGCAGAGCGGGAGCTGGAAACACCATATATTTT. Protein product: CASSRAGAGNTIYF.

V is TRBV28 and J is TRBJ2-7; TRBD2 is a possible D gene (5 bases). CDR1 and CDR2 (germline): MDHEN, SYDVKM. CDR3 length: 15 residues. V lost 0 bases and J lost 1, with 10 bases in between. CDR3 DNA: TGTGCCAGCAGTTTATGGGGGAGAACTTCCTACGAGCAGTACTTC. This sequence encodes CASSLWGRTSYEQYF.

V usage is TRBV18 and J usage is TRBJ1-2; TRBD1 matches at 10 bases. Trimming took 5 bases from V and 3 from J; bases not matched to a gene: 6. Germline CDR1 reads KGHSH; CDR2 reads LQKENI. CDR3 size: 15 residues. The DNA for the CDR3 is TGTGCCAGCTCAACCTTTGGACAGGGGGACTATGGCTACACCTTC. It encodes CASSTFGQGDYGYTF.

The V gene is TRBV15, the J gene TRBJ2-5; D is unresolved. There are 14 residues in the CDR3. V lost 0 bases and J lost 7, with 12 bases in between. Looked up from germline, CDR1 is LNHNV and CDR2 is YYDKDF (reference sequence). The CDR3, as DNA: TGTGCCACCAGCAGAGATTGGCAGATCGGGACCCAGTACTTC. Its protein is CATSRDWQIGTQYF. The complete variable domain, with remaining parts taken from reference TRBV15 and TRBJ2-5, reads DAMVIQNPRYQVTQFGKPVTLSCSQTLNHNVMYWYQQKSSQAPKLLFHYYDKDFNNEADTPDNFQSRRPNTSFCFLDIRSPGLGDTAMYLCATSRDWQIGTQYFGPGTRLLVL.

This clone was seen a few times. The CDR3, as DNA: TGTGCCAGCAGCCCTCTCCGTAGTGAGCAGTTCTTC. Translating it yields CASSPLRSEQFF. The rearrangement links TRBV12-3 or TRBV12-4 to TRBJ2-1; D gene uncertain. The CDR3 runs to 12 residues. The V gene lost 6 bases and the J gene lost 9 bases, with 12 bases spanning the gap.

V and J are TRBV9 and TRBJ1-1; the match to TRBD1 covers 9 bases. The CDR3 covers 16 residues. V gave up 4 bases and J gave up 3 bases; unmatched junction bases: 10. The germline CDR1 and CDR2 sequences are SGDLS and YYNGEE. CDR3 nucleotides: TGTGCCAGCAGCCCCACAGGGGGCGCGGTGTACACTGAAGCTTTCTTT. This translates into CASSPTGGAVYTEAFF.

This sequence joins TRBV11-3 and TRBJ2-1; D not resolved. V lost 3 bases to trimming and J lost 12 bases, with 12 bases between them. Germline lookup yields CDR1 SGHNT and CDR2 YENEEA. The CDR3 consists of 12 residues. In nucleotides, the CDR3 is TGTGCCAGCAGCTTCAGTCAATCCTGGCAGTTCTTC. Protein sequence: CASSFSQSWQFF.

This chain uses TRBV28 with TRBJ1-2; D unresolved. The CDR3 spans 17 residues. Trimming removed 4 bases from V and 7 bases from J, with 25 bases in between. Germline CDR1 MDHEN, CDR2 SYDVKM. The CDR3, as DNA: TGTGCCAGCAGTTGGGGAGGTAAGGCTACTTTACAAAGTGGCTACACCTTC. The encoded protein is CASSWGGKATLQSGYTF.

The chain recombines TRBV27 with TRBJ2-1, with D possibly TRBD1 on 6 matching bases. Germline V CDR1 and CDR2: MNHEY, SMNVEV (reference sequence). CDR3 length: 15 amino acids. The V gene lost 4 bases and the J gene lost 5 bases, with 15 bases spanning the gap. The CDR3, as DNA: TGTGCCAGCAGTTCCATCACAGGGTTCAACAATGAGCAGTTCTTC. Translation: CASSSITGFNNEQFF.

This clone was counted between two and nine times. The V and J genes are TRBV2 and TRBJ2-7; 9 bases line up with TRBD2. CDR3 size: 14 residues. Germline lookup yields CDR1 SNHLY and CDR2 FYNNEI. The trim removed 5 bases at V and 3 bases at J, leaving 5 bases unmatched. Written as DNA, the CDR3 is TGTGCCAGCAGTATTACTAGCGGGTACTACGAGCAGTACTTC. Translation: CASSITSGYYEQYF. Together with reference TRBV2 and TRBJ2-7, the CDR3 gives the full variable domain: EPEVTQTPSHQVTQMGQEVILRCVPISNHLYFYWYRQILGQKVEFLVSFYNNEISEKSEIFDDQFSVERPDGSNFTLKIRSTKLEDSAMYFCASSITSGYYEQYFGPGTRLTVT.

The CDR3 DNA reads TGCGCCAGCTATAACCCGGGGATTAACTATGGCTACACCTTC. It codes for CASYNPGINYGYTF. The chain recombines TRBV5-1 with TRBJ1-2; D unclear. V was clipped by 7 bases and J by 1 base, with 14 bases between them. CDR3 length equals 14 residues. Per germline, CDR1 SGHRS and CDR2 YFSETQ.

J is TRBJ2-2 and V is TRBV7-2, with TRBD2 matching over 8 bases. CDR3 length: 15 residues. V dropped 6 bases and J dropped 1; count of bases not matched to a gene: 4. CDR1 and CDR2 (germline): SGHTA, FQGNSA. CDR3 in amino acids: CASRLSGMNTGELFF. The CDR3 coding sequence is TGTGCCAGCAGACTTAGCGGGATGAACACCGGGGAGCTGTTTTTT.

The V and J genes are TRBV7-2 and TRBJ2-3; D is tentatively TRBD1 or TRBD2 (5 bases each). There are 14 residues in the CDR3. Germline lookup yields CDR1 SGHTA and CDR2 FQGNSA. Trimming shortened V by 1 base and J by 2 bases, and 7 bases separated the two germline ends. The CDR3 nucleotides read TGTGCCAGCAGCTTAGTCGGGACCACAGATACGCAGTATTTT. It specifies CASSLVGTTDTQYF.

CDR3 nucleotide sequence: TGTGCCAGCACCTCCCCCGGACTTCCCTTAGAGCAGTACTTC. It specifies CASTSPGLPLEQYF. The rearrangement joins TRBV7-2 to TRBJ2-7; a weak D match, TRBD2 (5 bases). The ends were cut back, 7 bases at V and 7 bases at J, with 20 bases in the middle. Per the germline V gene, CDR1 is SGHTA and CDR2 is FQGNSA. The CDR3 is 14 amino acids.

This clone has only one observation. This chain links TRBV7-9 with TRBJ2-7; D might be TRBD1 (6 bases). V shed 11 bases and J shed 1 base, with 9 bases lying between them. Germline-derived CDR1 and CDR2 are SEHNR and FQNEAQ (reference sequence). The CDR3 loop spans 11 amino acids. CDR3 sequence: CASTGSYEQYF. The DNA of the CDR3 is TGTGCCTCTACAGGGTCCTACGAGCAGTACTTC.

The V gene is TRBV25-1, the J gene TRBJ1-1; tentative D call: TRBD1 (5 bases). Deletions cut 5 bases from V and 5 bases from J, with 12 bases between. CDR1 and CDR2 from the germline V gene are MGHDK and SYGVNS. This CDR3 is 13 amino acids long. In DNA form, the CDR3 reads TGTGCCAGCAGTTTTCAGGGCAGAACTGAAGCTTTCTTT. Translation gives CASSFQGRTEAFF.

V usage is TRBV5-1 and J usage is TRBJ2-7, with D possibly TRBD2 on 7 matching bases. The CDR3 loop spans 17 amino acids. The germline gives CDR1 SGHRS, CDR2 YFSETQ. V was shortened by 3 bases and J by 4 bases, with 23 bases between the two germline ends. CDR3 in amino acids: CASSSTGGYRESYEQYF. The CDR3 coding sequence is TGCGCCAGCAGCTCCACGGGGGGATACAGGGAATCGTACGAGCAGTACTTC.

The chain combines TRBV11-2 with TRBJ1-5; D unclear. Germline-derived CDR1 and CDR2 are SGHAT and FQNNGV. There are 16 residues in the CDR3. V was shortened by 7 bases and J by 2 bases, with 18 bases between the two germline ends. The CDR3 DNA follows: TGTGCCAGCACCCCGGGCCGGATAACGGGCAATCAGCCCCAGCATTTT. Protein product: CASTPGRITGNQPQHF.

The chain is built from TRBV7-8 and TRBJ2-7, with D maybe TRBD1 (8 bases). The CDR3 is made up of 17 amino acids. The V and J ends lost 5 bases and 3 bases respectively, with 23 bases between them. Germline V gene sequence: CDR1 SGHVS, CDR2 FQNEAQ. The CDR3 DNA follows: TGTGCCAGCAGCCCGCGGGGGATGGGACAGGCGCACTACGAGCAGTACTTC. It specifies CASSPRGMGQAHYEQYF.